This is a list of T cell receptor beta chains from one sample in a study of vaccination effects on CD4 cells after COVID-19. For these receptors, no antigen is known. Clones were read by immunoSEQ multiplex PCR, and TCRdb kept only the in-frame ones, dropping some. The sample carries around 29,000 clones, approximately 71% recorded once. Sequencing used CD4+ T cells from PBMCs cultured with HCoV-NL63 spike peptides, obtained after COVID-19 vaccination. These receptors came from a human donor who received a COVID-19 vaccine. Each CDR3 is given with its conserved first and last residue.

V gene	CDR3 length	CDR3 protein
TRBV11-2	14	CASSFRGRSYEQYF
TRBV7-9	18	CASSPTAGTSGGLYEQYF
TRBV7-2	15	CASSRSGGWGNEQFF
TRBV20-1	12	CSASRENYGYTF
TRBV6-1	16	CASSDRWREGQDTQYF
TRBV25-1	10	CASSEYEQYF
TRBV7-9	15	CASSKARGRRYGYTF
TRBV3-1/TRBV3-2	11	CASSRQETQYF
TRBV30	12	CAWPSSGNTIYF
TRBV19	16	CASSIEQGGNTGELFF
TRBV5-4	16	CASSLVGIQGVYGYTF
TRBV6-1	16	CASSDAGTSGGNEQFF
TRBV10-3	13	CAISENRVYGYTF
TRBV19	17	CASTPPGNRGRVTEAFF
TRBV28	16	CASSPLHRGTYNEQFF
TRBV5-1	20	CASSLAGTSGGPSSYNEQFF
TRBV27	14	CASSLLQGSYEQYF
TRBV21-1	16	CASTLGTSSYNSPLHF
TRBV6-5	15	CASSAGQGSTYEQYF
TRBV18	16	CASSPSSPGLDEKLFF
TRBV7-9	17	CASSSQSSSGRHGEQFF
TRBV3-1/TRBV3-2	15	CASSQGRMRGGEQFF
TRBV2	15	CASRARQAGRETQYF
TRBV3-1/TRBV3-2	14	CASSQDNSYNEQFF
TRBV7-2	17	CASSSDLAGGVYNEQFF
TRBV25-1	16	CASSESETSSTDTQYF
TRBV30	12	CAWSTTKYEQYF
TRBV5-5	12	CASSLRGDYYTF
TRBV19	14	CASSIPISGNTIYF
TRBV6-1	15	CASSELTGPNYGYTF
TRBV9	16	CASSVLGTSGANVLTF
TRBV5-1	17	CASSPTHSGRNSYEQYF
TRBV3-1/TRBV3-2	16	CASSQGSTPTYNEQFF
TRBV5-1	15	CASSLAGTTSYEQYF
TRBV28	12	CASSAQTYGYTF
TRBV15	15	CATSRDKGLNQPQHF
TRBV5-4	15	CASSPGTSGPKNQFF
TRBV11-2	12	CASSHSGNGYTF
TRBV30	13	CAWSGSGGPEAFF
TRBV2	16	CASSEGLAGVGETQYF
TRBV6-6	13	CASSQGGNTEAFF
TRBV4-1	15	CASRPDRDPRNTIYF
TRBV5-1	13	CASSLDRGYEQFF
TRBV10-1	17	CASSPGTSGGNPYEQYF